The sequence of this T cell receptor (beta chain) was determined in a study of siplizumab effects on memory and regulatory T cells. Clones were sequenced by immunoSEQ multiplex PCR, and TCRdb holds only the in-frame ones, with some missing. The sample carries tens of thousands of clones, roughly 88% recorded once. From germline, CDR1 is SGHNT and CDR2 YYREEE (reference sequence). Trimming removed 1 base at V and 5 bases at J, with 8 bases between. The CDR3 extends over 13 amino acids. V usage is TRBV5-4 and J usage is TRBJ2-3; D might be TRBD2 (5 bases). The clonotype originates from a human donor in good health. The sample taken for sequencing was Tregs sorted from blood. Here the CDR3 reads CASSLRGGDTQYF. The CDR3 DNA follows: TGTGCCAGCAGCTTGCGGGGTGGAGATACGCAGTATTTT.